One and the same sample provided the 21 T cell receptor beta chains below, sequenced in a study of blood T cell repertoires in COVID-19 (TCRdb year 2020). Library generation was performed with the immunoSEQ multiplex PCR assay. This immuneACCESS table, as held by TCRdb, lists in-frame sequences with V and J called but not all clones. Of the missing ones, under half trace to an unresolved V gene in checked studies; the others have no known cause. The sample data list 70,000 to 80,000 clones, and roughly 85% of these were observed just once. The top ten constitute roughly 35% of the sample. The sample was peripheral blood. The receptor set was obtained from a woman at least 80 years old with active or convalescent COVID-19.

This clone was counted between two and nine times. V and J are TRBV18 and TRBJ1-5; TRBD1 agrees at 10 bases. CDR3 length: 15 amino acids. V dropped 1 base and J dropped 6; count of bases not matched to a gene: 3. CDR1 and CDR2 (germline): KGHSH, LQKENI. Here the CDR3 reads CASSPRQGASQPQHF. The CDR3 DNA sequence: TGTGCCAGCTCACCACGACAGGGGGCGAGTCAGCCCCAGCATTTT.

The J gene is TRBJ1-6, the V gene TRBV6-2 or TRBV6-3; 7 nucleotides align to TRBD1. The CDR3 length is 16 residues. J lost 0 bases, V lost 4 bases, and 3 bases had no gene match. In germline, CDR1 is MNHEY, CDR2 SVGEGT. CDR3 region: CASSLQGSSYNSPLHF. CDR3 sequence (DNA): TGTGCCAGCAGTTTACAGGGGAGCTCCTATAATTCACCCCTCCACTTT.

A single count supports this clone. The chain uses TRBV6-6 and TRBJ2-2; TRBD1 agrees at 9 bases. CDR1 and CDR2 (germline): MNHNY, SVGAGI (reference sequence). J gave up 6 bases and V 2 bases, and 1 base lay outside the gene matches. The CDR3 sequence is 14 residues long. The CDR3, as DNA: TGTGCCAGCAGTTACCGGGACAGGGCCGGGGAGCTGTTTTTT. Protein: CASSYRDRAGELFF.

This clone was picked up one time. The chain has TRBV5-1 and TRBJ2-2; weak D call: TRBD2 (5 bases). CDR3 length equals 15 residues. V lost 4 bases and J lost 0, with 10 bases in between. Germline V gives CDR1 SGHRS, CDR2 YFSETQ. The CDR3 is CASSARDSNTGELFF. In DNA form, the CDR3 reads TGCGCCAGCAGCGCCCGGGATTCGAACACCGGGGAGCTGTTTTTT.

V gene TRBV5-1 combines with J gene TRBJ1-4; TRBD1 might be the D (6 bases). From germline, CDR1 is SGHRS and CDR2 YFSETQ. Trimming shortened V by 5 bases and J by 5 bases, and 16 bases separated the two germline ends. The CDR3 is 15 amino acids. The CDR3 nucleotides are TGCGCCAGCAGTTGGGGCGAGGGGGGGAATGAAAAACTGTTTTTT. Translation: CASSWGEGGNEKLFF.

The J gene is TRBJ1-6, the V gene TRBV4-3; TRBD1 matches 7 bases. Germline V gene lookup returns CDR1 LGHNA and CDR2 YSLEER. The CDR3 has 15 amino acids. V was clipped by 3 bases and J by 14 bases; unmatched bases: 13. The CDR3 coding sequence is TGCGCCAGCAGCCAGGGATTCAGGGACAGTTTGGCCCTCCACTTT. Translating it yields CASSQGFRDSLALHF.

DNA of the CDR3: TGCGCCAGCAGCTTGGGAGGGACAGGCCTCTACGAGCAGTACTTC. Protein: CASSLGGTGLYEQYF. The V gene is TRBV5-1, the J gene TRBJ2-7; 8 nucleotides align to TRBD1. CDR1 is SGHRS, CDR2 YFSETQ, per germline. V lost 0 bases and J lost 3; bases outside the gene matches: 5. This CDR3 has 15 residues.

The chain has TRBV7-2 and TRBJ2-2, with 7 nucleotides matching TRBD1. Germline V CDR1 and CDR2: SGHTA, FQGNSA. After removal of 5 bases from V and 3 bases from J, the junction contained 6 bases not matched to a gene. The CDR3 loop spans 15 amino acids. DNA of the CDR3: TGTGCCAGCAGCCCGAGGCAGGGGGACACCGGGGAGCTGTTTTTT. Protein: CASSPRQGDTGELFF.

This clone was observed a single time. The gene calls are TRBV5-1 and TRBJ2-2, with 8 bases fitting TRBD2. J was trimmed by 6 bases and V by 2 bases; bases with no gene match: 6. From germline, CDR1 is SGHRS and CDR2 YFSETQ. CDR3 length equals 15 residues. CDR3 amino acids: CASSFLAGGAGELFF. Written as DNA, the CDR3 is TGCGCCAGCAGCTTCTTGGCCGGGGGGGCCGGGGAGCTGTTTTTT.

V usage is TRBV20-1 and J usage is TRBJ1-5; 7 bases agree with TRBD1. V was pared by 3 bases and J by 5 bases, with 10 bases of the junction left unmatched. From germline, CDR1 is DFQATT and CDR2 SNEGSKA (reference sequence). This CDR3 has 15 residues. Here the CDR3 reads CSASRGGGRDQPQHF. Here the CDR3 DNA reads TGCAGTGCTAGTAGAGGGGGCGGGCGAGATCAGCCCCAGCATTTT.

This sequence joins TRBV2 and TRBJ1-6, with TRBD1 as a possible D gene (6 bases). The germline V and J ends were trimmed by 2 bases and 6 bases, with 17 bases remaining between them. There are 17 residues in the CDR3. The germline V gene encodes CDR1 SNHLY and CDR2 FYNNEI. CDR3 in DNA: TGTGCCAGCAGTGAAATTAGCGGGGGGCAGGGTAATTCACCCCTCCACTTT. It is translated as CASSEISGGQGNSPLHF.

This chain uses TRBV7-3 with TRBJ2-2, with unresolved D. The CDR3 consists of 14 residues. V lost 2 bases and J 6 bases, leaving 10 bases between the germline ends. The V gene's germline CDR1 is SGHTA and CDR2 FQGTGA. CDR3 amino acids: CASSLGQASGELFF. The CDR3 coding sequence is TGTGCCAGCAGCTTAGGCCAGGCTTCCGGGGAGCTGTTTTTT.

This chain joins TRBV6-5 and TRBJ2-2; 11 bases fit TRBD2. The CDR3 is made up of 16 amino acids. The junction had 6 bases not matched to a gene; V was cut back by 4 bases and J by 5 bases. CDR1 and CDR2 (germline): MNHEY, SVGAGI. CDR3 nucleotide sequence: TGTGCCAGCAGTTTAGCGGGGGGGCTCGGAACCGGGGAGCTGTTTTTT. Its protein is CASSLAGGLGTGELFF.

The chain is built from TRBV28 and TRBJ2-7; TRBD1 might be the D (6 bases). CDR1 and CDR2 (germline): MDHEN, SYDVKM. The CDR3 loop spans 11 amino acids. Deletions cut 7 bases from V and 4 bases from J, with 8 bases between. CDR3 in amino acids: CASTQGYEQYF. The CDR3 DNA is TGTGCCAGCACCCAGGGGTACGAGCAGTACTTC.

The rearrangement joins TRBV30 to TRBJ2-3; 10 nucleotides align to TRBD2. Germline CDR1 is GTSNPN and CDR2 is SVGIG (reference sequence). CDR3 length: 13 amino acids. The V segment lost 5 bases and the J segment 7 bases; nucleotides outside the gene matches: 6. The CDR3 reads CAWGIAGGNTQYF. For the CDR3, the DNA is TGTGCCTGGGGGATAGCGGGGGGAAATACGCAGTATTTT.

The chain links TRBV15 to TRBJ1-1; D is possibly TRBD1 (5 bases). The CDR3 sequence is 12 residues long. Trimming shortened V by 0 bases and J by 10 bases, and 9 bases separated the two germline ends. The V gene's germline CDR1 is LNHNV and CDR2 YYDKDF (reference sequence). The CDR3 sequence is CATSRDRGGAFF. DNA of the CDR3: TGTGCCACCAGCAGAGATCGGGGGGGAGCTTTCTTT. Together with reference TRBV15 and TRBJ1-1, the CDR3 gives the full variable domain: DAMVIQNPRYQVTQFGKPVTLSCSQTLNHNVMYWYQQKSSQAPKLLFHYYDKDFNNEADTPDNFQSRRPNTSFCFLDIRSPGLGDTAMYLCATSRDRGGAFFGQGTRLTVV.

The V gene is TRBV5-4, the J gene TRBJ2-1, with TRBD2 as a possible D gene (7 bases). Germline V gives CDR1 SGHNT, CDR2 YYREEE (reference sequence). V was cut by 4 bases and J by 2 bases, with 13 bases left in between. CDR3 length equals 15 residues. DNA for the CDR3: TGTGCCAGCAGCGGTGGAGGGGGGGCCTACAATGAGCAGTTCTTC. Translated: CASSGGGGAYNEQFF. The full variable domain, with the rest looked up from reference TRBV5-4 and TRBJ2-1, is ETGVTQSPTHLIKTRGQQVTLRCSSQSGHNTVSWYQQALGQGPQFIFQYYREEENGRGNFPPRFSGLQFPNYSSELNVNALELDDSALYLCASSGGGGAYNEQFFGPGTRLTVL.

The chain joins TRBV13 to TRBJ1-2; TRBD1 matches 11 bases. Trimming took 4 bases from V and 7 from J; bases not matched to a gene: 8. This CDR3 is 15 amino acids long. Per the germline V gene, CDR1 is PRHDT and CDR2 is FYEKMQ (reference sequence). Here the CDR3 reads CASSSGDRGIGGYTF. CDR3 bases: TGTGCCAGCAGCTCAGGGGACAGGGGGATAGGTGGCTACACCTTC.

The J gene is TRBJ1-1, the V gene TRBV7-2; 9 positions agree with TRBD1. The CDR3 has 15 residues. Germline V lookup: CDR1 SGHTA, CDR2 FQGNSA. The V segment lost 5 bases and the J segment 3 bases; nucleotides outside the gene matches: 7. CDR3 residues: CASSPLQGAYTEAFF. For the CDR3, the DNA is TGTGCCAGCAGCCCCCTACAGGGGGCATACACTGAAGCTTTCTTT.

This chain connects TRBV29-1 to TRBJ2-5; 7 bases agree with TRBD2. From germline, CDR1 is SQVTM and CDR2 ANQGSEA. Trimming at V came to 4 bases and at J to 5 bases, leaving 13 bases not matched to a gene. The CDR3 covers 15 residues. The CDR3 here is CSVVPSASGEETQYF. The CDR3, as DNA: TGCAGCGTTGTCCCTTCGGCTAGCGGTGAGGAGACCCAGTACTTC.

The chain couples TRBV2 to TRBJ2-5; D gene ambiguous. V dropped 7 bases and J dropped 5 bases, with 20 bases sitting between them. The CDR3 is made up of 15 amino acids. CDR1 is SNHLY and CDR2 is FYNNEI in the germline V gene. Here the CDR3 DNA reads TGTGCCAGCACCGACGGCCCGGCGGTTAGCGAGACCCAGTACTTC. This translates into CASTDGPAVSETQYF.